This TCR beta chain was recovered during a study of T-cell memory formation after mild COVID-19. The V and J ends lost 6 bases and 0 bases respectively, with 11 bases between them. CDR3 length: 14 residues. TCRdb itself ran the 5' RACE reads through MiXCR, one entry per CDR3 protein. Of 250,000 to 300,000 distinct CDR3 sequences detected, around 15% appear once; the ten largest clones hold 20% to 25%. This clonotype has a handful of counts. This chain uses TRBV12-3 or TRBV12-4 with TRBJ1-1; no clear D. Sample: PBMCs or a T cell subset sorted from them (not recorded which). The TCR sequence derives from a man in his late teens or twenties who had mild COVID-19 (a few samples of this study predate the infection). Cell type and time point are not known. CDR3 sequence: CASRLDGMNTEAFF. The DNA of the CDR3 is TGTGCCAGCAGATTGGACGGGATGAACACTGAAGCTTTCTTT.